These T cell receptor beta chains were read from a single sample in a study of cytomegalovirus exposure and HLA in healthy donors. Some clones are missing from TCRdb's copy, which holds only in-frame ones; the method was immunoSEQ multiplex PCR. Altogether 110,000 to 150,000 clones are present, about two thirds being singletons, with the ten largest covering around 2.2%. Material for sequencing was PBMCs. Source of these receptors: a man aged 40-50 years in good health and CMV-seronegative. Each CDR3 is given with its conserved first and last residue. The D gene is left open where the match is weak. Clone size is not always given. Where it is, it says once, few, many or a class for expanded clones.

CASSDGRTLREAFF	TGTGCCAGCAGTGACGGGAGAACCCTTAGAGAAGCTTTCTTT	TRBV25-1	TRBJ1-1	.	.
CATSRDQDRLYGYTF	TGTGCCACCAGCAGAGATCAGGACAGATTATATGGCTACACCTTC	TRBV15	TRBJ1-2	.	.
CASSQVISGGGYNEQFF	TGTGCCAGCAGCCAAGTAATTAGCGGGGGGGGATACAATGAGCAGTTCTTC	TRBV4-2	TRBJ2-1	once	TRBD2
CASSGGQGMNEQFF	TGCGCCAGCAGCGGGGGACAGGGTATGAATGAGCAGTTCTTC	TRBV5-1	TRBJ2-1	.	TRBD1
CASSLERPHYGYTF	TGTGCCAGCAGCTTAGAGCGTCCGCACTATGGCTACACCTTC	TRBV7-8	TRBJ1-2	.	.
CASSGSSYNEQFF	TGTGCCAGCAGTGGGAGCTCCTACAATGAGCAGTTCTTC	TRBV28	TRBJ2-1	.	.
CASSRGGGRAGELFF	TGTGCCAGCAGTAGGGGGGGAGGGCGGGCCGGGGAGCTGTTTTTT	TRBV6-5	TRBJ2-2	once	.
CASSFGGTPRGNTIYF	TGTGCCAGCAGCTTTGGGGGGACCCCTCGAGGAAACACCATATATTTT	TRBV7-6	TRBJ1-3	once	.
CASTLAGGPGANVLTF	TGCGCCAGCACGCTAGCGGGGGGGCCAGGGGCCAACGTCCTGACTTTC	TRBV5-1	TRBJ2-6	once	TRBD2
CASSLAGQDYYNEQFF	TGTGCCAGCAGCTTAGCGGGACAGGATTACTACAATGAGCAGTTCTTC	TRBV7-2	TRBJ2-1	.	TRBD1
CASRYRVAGELFF	TGTGCCAGCAGGTACAGGGTGGCGGGGGAGCTGTTTTTT	TRBV11-2	TRBJ2-2	.	.
CASSGSSGDTQYF	TGTGCCAGTAGTGGGAGTTCTGGGGATACGCAGTATTTT	TRBV19	TRBJ2-3	.	.
CASSTRTGGAEGANVLTF	TGTGCCAGCAGCACCAGGACAGGGGGCGCAGAGGGGGCCAACGTCCTGACTTTC	TRBV7-2	TRBJ2-6	.	TRBD1
CASRLDRYGYTF	TGTGCCAGCAGACTTGACAGATATGGCTACACCTTC	TRBV2	TRBJ1-2	.	.
CAISDTGTLYEQYF	TGTGCCATCAGTGACACCGGGACACTCTACGAGCAGTACTTC	TRBV10-3	TRBJ2-7	few	.
CASSAEGFGNTEAFF	TGTGCCAGCAGCGCGGAGGGATTTGGGAACACTGAAGCTTTCTTT	TRBV7-2	TRBJ1-1	few	.
CASSQETGVGGYTF	TGCGCCAGCAGCCAAGAAACAGGGGTTGGTGGCTACACCTTC	TRBV4-3	TRBJ1-2	.	TRBD1
CASSRGGSSYNEQFF	TGTGCCAGCAGCAGAGGGGGTTCGTCCTACAATGAGCAGTTCTTC	TRBV7-8	TRBJ2-1	.	.
CASNRQGEAFF	TGTGCCAGCAACAGACAGGGTGAAGCTTTCTTT	TRBV6-5	TRBJ1-1	few	TRBD1
CASTNEAANTEAFF	TGTGCCAGCACTAACGAGGCAGCGAACACTGAAGCTTTCTTT	TRBV7-2	TRBJ1-1	.	.
CASSPLTRGGTEAFF	TGTGCCAGCAGCCCATTAACCCGGGGAGGGACTGAAGCTTTCTTT	TRBV14	TRBJ1-1	few	.
CASSLGGVTEAFF	TGTGCCAGCAGCTTGGGGGGGGTCACTGAAGCTTTCTTT	TRBV7-3	TRBJ1-1	.	.
CASSSTSGGTYEQYF	TGCGCCAGCAGCTCGACTAGCGGGGGAACCTACGAGCAGTACTTC	TRBV5-1	TRBJ2-7	.	TRBD2
CASSPAIRDQETQYF	TGCGCCAGCAGCCCCGCAATCCGGGACCAAGAGACCCAGTACTTC	TRBV5-1	TRBJ2-5	.	.
CASSSGQGLETQYF	TGTGCCAGCAGTTCAGGACAGGGGTTAGAGACCCAGTACTTC	TRBV6-6	TRBJ2-5	.	TRBD1
CASSPSGGRTGELFF	TGTGCCAGCAGCCCGTCGGGGGGACGCACCGGGGAGCTGTTTTTT	TRBV7-6	TRBJ2-2	.	TRBD2
CASSPTAGNQPQHF	TGTGCCAGTAGTCCCACGGCGGGCAATCAGCCCCAGCATTTT	TRBV19	TRBJ1-5	.	.
CASSSGGQGYGYTF	TGCGCCAGCAGCTCCGGGGGACAGGGATATGGCTACACCTTC	TRBV5-1	TRBJ1-2	.	TRBD1
CASSSEPDSFYGYTF	TGCGCCAGCAGCTCTGAACCGGACAGCTTCTATGGCTACACCTTC	TRBV5-1	TRBJ1-2	.	.
CAWTWDRENYGYTF	TGTGCCTGGACCTGGGACAGGGAGAACTATGGCTACACCTTC	TRBV30	TRBJ1-2	.	TRBD1
CASSGAGGLNTEAFF	TGTGCCAGCAGTGGGGCAGGGGGGTTAAACACTGAAGCTTTCTTT	TRBV25-1	TRBJ1-1	.	TRBD1
CASSQEGSSGDTDTQYF	TGCGCCAGCAGCCAAGAAGGGTCTAGCGGGGACACAGATACGCAGTATTTT	TRBV4-1	TRBJ2-3	.	TRBD2
CASSVAAGGTEAFF	TGTGCCAGCAGCGTAGCAGCAGGGGGCACTGAAGCTTTCTTT	TRBV9	TRBJ1-1	.	TRBD1
CASSLGTGVFLEETQYF	TGTGCCAGCAGCTTGGGGACAGGGGTTTTCCTGGAAGAGACCCAGTACTTC	TRBV5-4	TRBJ2-5	.	TRBD1
CASSLAGPLLGDTQYF	TGCGCCAGCAGCTTAGCGGGGCCCCTGCTCGGAGATACGCAGTATTTT	TRBV5-1	TRBJ2-3	few	TRBD2
CASRQSFSGANVLTF	TGCGCCAGCAGGCAGTCTTTCTCTGGGGCCAACGTCCTGACTTTC	TRBV5-1	TRBJ2-6	.	.
CASSPDRGATGRETQYF	TGTGCCAGCAGCCCTGACAGGGGCGCCACGGGTCGAGAGACCCAGTACTTC	TRBV7-9	TRBJ2-5	few	TRBD1
CASSRDDRLNTEAFF	TGTGCCAGCAGCCGCGACGACAGGTTGAACACTGAAGCTTTCTTT	TRBV6-6	TRBJ1-1	.	.
CASSGQGSYTGELFF	TGTGCCAGCAGTGGACAGGGTAGTTACACCGGGGAGCTGTTTTTT	TRBV6-5	TRBJ2-2	.	TRBD1
CASSLAGLAGNEQFF	TGTGCCAGCAGCTTAGCGGGACTAGCGGGAAATGAGCAGTTCTTC	TRBV7-9	TRBJ2-1	.	TRBD2
CASSIRMDRGHGYTF	TGTGCCAGTAGTATACGAATGGACAGGGGTCACGGCTACACCTTC	TRBV19	TRBJ1-2	few	TRBD1
CASSYTEAFF	TGTGCCAGCAGCTACACTGAAGCTTTCTTT	TRBV28	TRBJ1-1	.	.